This TCR beta chain was obtained from a study of cytomegalovirus exposure and HLA in healthy donors. Libraries were prepared by immunoSEQ multiplex PCR; TCRdb keeps only in-frame clonotypes and omits some of them. The table lists about 130,000 clones, around 95% of them singletons. CDR3 length: 12 amino acids. CDR1 is SQVTM, CDR2 ANQGSEA, per germline. The ends were cut back, 4 bases at V and 4 bases at J, with 10 bases in the middle. The receptor comes from a man younger than 35 in good health and CMV-seronegative. The material sequenced was PBMCs. The rearrangement links TRBV29-1 to TRBJ1-1, with D uncertain. The CDR3 DNA reads as TGCAGCGTTGGTAGGGAGGGCACTGAAGCTTTCTTT. This encodes CSVGREGTEAFF.